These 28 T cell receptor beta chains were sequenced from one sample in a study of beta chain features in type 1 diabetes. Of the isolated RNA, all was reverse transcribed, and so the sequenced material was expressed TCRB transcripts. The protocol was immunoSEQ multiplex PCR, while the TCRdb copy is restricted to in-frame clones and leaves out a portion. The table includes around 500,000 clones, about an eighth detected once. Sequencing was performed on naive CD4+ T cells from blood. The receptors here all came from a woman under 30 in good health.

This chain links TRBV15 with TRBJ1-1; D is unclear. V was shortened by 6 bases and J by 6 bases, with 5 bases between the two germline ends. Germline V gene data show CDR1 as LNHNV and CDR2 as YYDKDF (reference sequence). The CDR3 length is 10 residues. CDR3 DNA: TGTGCCACCAGAACCCCTGAAGCTTTCTTT. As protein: CATRTPEAFF. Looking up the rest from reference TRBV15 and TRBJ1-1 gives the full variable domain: DAMVIQNPRYQVTQFGKPVTLSCSQTLNHNVMYWYQQKSSQAPKLLFHYYDKDFNNEADTPDNFQSRRPNTSFCFLDIRSPGLGDTAMYLCATRTPEAFFGQGTRLTVV.

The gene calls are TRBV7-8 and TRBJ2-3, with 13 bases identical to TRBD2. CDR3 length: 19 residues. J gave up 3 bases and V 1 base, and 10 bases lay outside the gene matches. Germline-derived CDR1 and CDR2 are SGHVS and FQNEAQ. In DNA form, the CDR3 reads TGTGCCAGCAGCTTAGTACCCCGACTAGCGGGAGGTGGTACAGATACGCAGTATTTT. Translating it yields CASSLVPRLAGGGTDTQYF.

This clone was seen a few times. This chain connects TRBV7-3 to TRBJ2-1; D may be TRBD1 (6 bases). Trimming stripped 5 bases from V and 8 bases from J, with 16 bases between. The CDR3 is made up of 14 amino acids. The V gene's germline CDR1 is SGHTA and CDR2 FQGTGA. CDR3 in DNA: TGTGCCAGCAGCCTCGGGACACTTCCAGATGAGCAGTTCTTC. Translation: CASSLGTLPDEQFF.

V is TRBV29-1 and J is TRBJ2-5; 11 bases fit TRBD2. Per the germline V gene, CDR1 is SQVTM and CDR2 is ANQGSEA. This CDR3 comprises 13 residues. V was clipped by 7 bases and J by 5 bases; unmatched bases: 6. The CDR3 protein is CSALSGRGETQYF. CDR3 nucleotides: TGCAGCGCCCTTAGCGGGAGGGGGGAGACCCAGTACTTC.

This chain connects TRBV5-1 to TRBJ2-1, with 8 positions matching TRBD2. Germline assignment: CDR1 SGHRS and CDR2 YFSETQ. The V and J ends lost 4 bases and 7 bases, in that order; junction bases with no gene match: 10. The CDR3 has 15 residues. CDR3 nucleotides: TGCGCCAGCAGCCTACTAGCGGCCTTAGGGAATGAGCAGTTCTTC. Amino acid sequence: CASSLLAALGNEQFF.

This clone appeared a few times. This CDR3 is CASSQERTYQPQHF. Written as DNA, the CDR3 is TGCGCCAGCAGCCAAGAGCGGACTTATCAGCCCCAGCATTTT. The chain has TRBV4-3 and TRBJ1-5, with D unclear. Germline values: CDR1 LGHNA, CDR2 YSLEER. V dropped 0 bases and J dropped 5 bases, with 8 bases sitting between them. The CDR3 sequence is 14 residues long.

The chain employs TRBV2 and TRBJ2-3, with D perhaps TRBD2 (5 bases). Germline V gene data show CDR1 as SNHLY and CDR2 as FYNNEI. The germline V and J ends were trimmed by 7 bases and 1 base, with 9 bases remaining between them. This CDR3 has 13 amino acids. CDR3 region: CASTRVRTDTQYF. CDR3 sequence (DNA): TGTGCCAGCACGAGGGTTCGCACAGATACGCAGTATTTT.

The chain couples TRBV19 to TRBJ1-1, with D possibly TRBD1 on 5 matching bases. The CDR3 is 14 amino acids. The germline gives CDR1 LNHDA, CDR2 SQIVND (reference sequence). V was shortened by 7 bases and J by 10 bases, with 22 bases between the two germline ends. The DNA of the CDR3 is TGTGCCAGTACAACGGCTCGGGGGAGTTCGGCAGCTTTCTTT. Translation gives CASTTARGSSAAFF.

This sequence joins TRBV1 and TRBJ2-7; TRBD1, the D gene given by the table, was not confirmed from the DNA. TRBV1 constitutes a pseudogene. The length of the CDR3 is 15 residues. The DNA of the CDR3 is TGCACCAGCAGCCTCCTTGGTACAGCAGGGTACGAGCAGTACGTC. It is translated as CTSSLLGTAGYEQYV.

The CDR3 region is CASSYQRGVQETQYF. The CDR3 coding sequence is TGCGCCAGCAGCTATCAGCGGGGGGTCCAAGAGACCCAGTACTTC. This rearrangement joins TRBV5-1 to TRBJ2-5; TRBD2 matches 9 bases. CDR3 size: 15 residues. The V gene end was trimmed by 3 bases and the J gene end by 1 base; junction bases not matched to a gene: 4. The germline V gene encodes CDR1 SGHRS and CDR2 YFSETQ.

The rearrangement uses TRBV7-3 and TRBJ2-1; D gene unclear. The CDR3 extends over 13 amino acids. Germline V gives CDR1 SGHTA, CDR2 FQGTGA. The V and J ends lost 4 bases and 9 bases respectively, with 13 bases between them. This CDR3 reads CASSSTELSEQFF. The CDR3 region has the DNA TGTGCCAGCAGCTCAACAGAGTTATCTGAGCAGTTCTTC.

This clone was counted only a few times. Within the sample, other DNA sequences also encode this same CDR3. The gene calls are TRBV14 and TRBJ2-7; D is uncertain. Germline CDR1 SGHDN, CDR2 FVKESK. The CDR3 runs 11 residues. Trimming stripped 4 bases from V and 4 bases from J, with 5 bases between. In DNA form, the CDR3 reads TGTGCCAGCAGCCCGGGTTACGAGCAGTACTTC. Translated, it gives CASSPGYEQYF.

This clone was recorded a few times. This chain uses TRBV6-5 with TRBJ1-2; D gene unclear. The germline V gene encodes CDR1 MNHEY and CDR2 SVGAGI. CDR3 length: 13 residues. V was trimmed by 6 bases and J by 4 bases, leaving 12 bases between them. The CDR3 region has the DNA TGTGCCAGCAGGACGACGGCGGTCTATGGCTACACCTTC. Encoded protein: CASRTTAVYGYTF.

CDR3 sequence reads: CSARSNQPQHF. The CDR3 bases are TGCAGTGCTAGGAGCAATCAGCCCCAGCATTTT. This chain connects TRBV20-1 to TRBJ1-5; no firm D call. With 3 bases removed from V and 1 base from J, the gap between germline ends came to 1 base. The CDR3 consists of 11 residues. Germline V CDR1 and CDR2: DFQATT, SNEGSKA (reference sequence).

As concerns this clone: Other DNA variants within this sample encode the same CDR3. The CDR3 here is CASSYSSETQYF. The CDR3 nucleotides are TGTGCCAGCAGTTACTCGAGTGAGACCCAGTACTTC. The genes are TRBV6-6 and TRBJ2-5; D remains unclear. Trimming stripped 0 bases from V and 5 bases from J, with 4 bases between. CDR1 and CDR2 (germline): MNHNY, SVGAGI (reference sequence). CDR3 length: 12 residues.

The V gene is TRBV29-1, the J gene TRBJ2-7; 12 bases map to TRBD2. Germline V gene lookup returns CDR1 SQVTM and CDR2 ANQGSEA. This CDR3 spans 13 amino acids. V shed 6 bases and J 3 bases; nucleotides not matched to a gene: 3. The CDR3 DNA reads TGCAGCGTCGGGACTAGCGGGCTCTACGAGCAGTACTTC. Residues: CSVGTSGLYEQYF.

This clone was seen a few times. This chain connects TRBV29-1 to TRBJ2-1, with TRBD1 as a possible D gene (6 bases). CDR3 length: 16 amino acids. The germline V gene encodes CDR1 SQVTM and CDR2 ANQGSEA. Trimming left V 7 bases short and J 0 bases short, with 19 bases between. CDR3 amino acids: CSARGPTVHSYNEQFF. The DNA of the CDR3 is TGCAGCGCCAGGGGTCCGACAGTTCACTCCTACAATGAGCAGTTCTTC.

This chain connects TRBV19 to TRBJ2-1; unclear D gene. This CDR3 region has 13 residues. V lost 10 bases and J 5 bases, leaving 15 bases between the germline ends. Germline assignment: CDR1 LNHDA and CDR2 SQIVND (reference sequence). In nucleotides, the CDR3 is TGTGCCACAAAAAACCAAAGACACAATGAGCAGTTCTTC. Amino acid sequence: CATKNQRHNEQFF.

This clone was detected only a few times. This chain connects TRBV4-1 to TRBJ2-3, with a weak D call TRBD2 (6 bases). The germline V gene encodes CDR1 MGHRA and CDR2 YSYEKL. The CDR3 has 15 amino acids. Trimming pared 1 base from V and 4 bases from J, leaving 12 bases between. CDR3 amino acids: CASSQGGRGSDTQYF. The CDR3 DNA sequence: TGCGCCAGCAGCCAAGGAGGACGGGGGTCAGATACGCAGTATTTT.

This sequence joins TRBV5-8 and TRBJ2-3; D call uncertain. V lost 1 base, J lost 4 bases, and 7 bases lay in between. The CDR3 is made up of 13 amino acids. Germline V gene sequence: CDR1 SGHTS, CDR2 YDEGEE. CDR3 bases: TGTGCCAGCAGCTTGAATTGGGCAGATACGCAGTATTTT. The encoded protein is CASSLNWADTQYF.

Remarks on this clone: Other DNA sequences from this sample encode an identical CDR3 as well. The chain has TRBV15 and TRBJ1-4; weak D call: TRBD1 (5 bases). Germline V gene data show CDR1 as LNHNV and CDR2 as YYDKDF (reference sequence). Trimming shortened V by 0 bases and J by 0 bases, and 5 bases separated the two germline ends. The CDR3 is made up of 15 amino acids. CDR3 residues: CATSREGATNEKLFF. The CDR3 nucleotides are TGTGCCACCAGCAGAGAGGGGGCAACTAATGAAAAACTGTTTTTT.

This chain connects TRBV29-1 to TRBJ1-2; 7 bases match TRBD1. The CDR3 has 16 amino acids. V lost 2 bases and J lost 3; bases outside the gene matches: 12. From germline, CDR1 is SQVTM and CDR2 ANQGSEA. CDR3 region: CSVEPWTGASYYGYTF. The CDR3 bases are TGCAGCGTTGAACCATGGACAGGAGCCTCTTACTATGGCTACACCTTC. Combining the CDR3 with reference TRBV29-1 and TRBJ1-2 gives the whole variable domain SAVISQKPSRDICQRGTSLTIQCQVDSQVTMMFWYRQQPGQSLTLIATANQGSEATYESGFVIDKFPISRPNLTFSTLTVSNMSPEDSSIYLCSVEPWTGASYYGYTFGSGTRLTVV.

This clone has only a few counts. CDR3 loop: CASSAYRGDTEAFF. CDR3 DNA sequence: TGTGCCAGCAGTGCCTACAGGGGGGACACTGAAGCTTTCTTT. The chain couples TRBV25-1 to TRBJ1-1, with 8 bases fitting TRBD1. CDR3 length: 14 amino acids. V was clipped by 4 bases and J by 3 bases; unmatched bases: 4. Germline V gives CDR1 MGHDK, CDR2 SYGVNS.

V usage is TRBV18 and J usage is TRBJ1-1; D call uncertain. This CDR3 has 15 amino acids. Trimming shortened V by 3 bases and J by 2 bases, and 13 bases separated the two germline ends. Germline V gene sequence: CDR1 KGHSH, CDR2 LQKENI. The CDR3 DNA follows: TGTGCCAGCTCACCCGTTCACACCACTAACACTGAAGCTTTCTTT. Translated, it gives CASSPVHTTNTEAFF.

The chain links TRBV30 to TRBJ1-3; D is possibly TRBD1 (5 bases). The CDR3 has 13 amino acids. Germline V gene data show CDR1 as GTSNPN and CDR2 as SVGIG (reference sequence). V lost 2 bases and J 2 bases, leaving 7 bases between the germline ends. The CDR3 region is CAWSRRAGNTIYF. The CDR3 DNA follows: TGTGCCTGGAGTCGCAGGGCTGGAAACACCATATATTTT.

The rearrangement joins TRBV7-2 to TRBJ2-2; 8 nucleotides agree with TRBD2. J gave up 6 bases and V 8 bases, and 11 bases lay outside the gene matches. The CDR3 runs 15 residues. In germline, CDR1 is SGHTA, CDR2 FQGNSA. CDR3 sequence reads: CASGGRAGVSGELFF. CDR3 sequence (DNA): TGTGCCAGCGGAGGCAGAGCGGGAGTATCCGGGGAGCTGTTTTTT.

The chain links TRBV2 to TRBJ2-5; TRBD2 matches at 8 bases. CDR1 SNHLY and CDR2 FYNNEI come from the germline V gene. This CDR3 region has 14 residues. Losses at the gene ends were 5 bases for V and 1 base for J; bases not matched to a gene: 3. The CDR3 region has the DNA TGTGCCAGCAGTTTAGGACTAGCCCAAGAGACCCAGTACTTC. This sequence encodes CASSLGLAQETQYF.

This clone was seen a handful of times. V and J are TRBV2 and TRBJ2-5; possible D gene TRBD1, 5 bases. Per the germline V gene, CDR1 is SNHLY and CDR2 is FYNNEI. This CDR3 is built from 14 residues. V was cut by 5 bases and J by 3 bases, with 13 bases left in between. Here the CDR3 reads CASSKSQAEETQYF. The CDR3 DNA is TGTGCCAGCAGTAAATCACAGGCGGAAGAGACCCAGTACTTC.